The rows below give T cell receptor beta chains drawn from one sample of a study of T cells in tuberculosis. TCRdb's table, derived via immunoSEQ multiplex PCR, lists solely in-frame clones and lacks some. Of approximately 53,000 clones listed, more than 90% are singletons. The source material was PBMCs, sampled at tuberculosis diagnosis. The receptors originated from an adult with tuberculosis. Each CDR3 is given with its conserved first and last residue. D genes are given only for firm matches. Clone size, where shown, is once, few, many, or a class for clones that have expanded.

-,14,TRBJ2-1,TRBD1,TRBV7-3,CASSLRDSSNEQFF,TGTGCCAGCAGCTTACGGGACAGCTCCAATGAGCAGTTCTTC
-,14,TRBJ1-1,-,TRBV7-2,CASSADSRNTEAFF,TGTGCCAGCAGCGCGGACAGCCGAAACACTGAAGCTTTCTTT
-,15,TRBJ2-1,TRBD2,TRBV14,CASSQLAGVYNEQFF,TGTGCCAGCAGCCAGCTAGCGGGAGTCTACAATGAGCAGTTCTTC
-,14,TRBJ2-5,-,TRBV5-1,CASSSGHVLETQYF,TGCGCCAGCAGCTCAGGACATGTTCTAGAGACCCAGTACTTC
-,18,TRBJ1-1,-,TRBV25-1,CASSERGISGSAFSGAFF,TGTGCCAGCAGTGAAAGGGGAATCTCGGGCAGTGCCTTTTCTGGAGCTTTCTTT
-,14,TRBJ2-1,TRBD2,TRBV28,CASSSAGVLNEQFF,TGTGCCAGCAGTTCTGCGGGAGTTTTAAATGAGCAGTTCTTC
-,15,TRBJ2-5,TRBD1,TRBV7-9,CASSFGTGVLETQYF,TGTGCCAGCAGCTTCGGGACAGGGGTACTGGAGACCCAGTACTTC
-,14,TRBJ1-2,TRBD1,TRBV4-3,CASSQDGTGGGYTF,TGCGCCAGCAGCCAAGACGGGACAGGGGGTGGCTACACCTTC
-,13,TRBJ1-1,TRBD1,TRBV6-6,CASSLNRGTEAFF,TGTGCCAGCAGTCTCAACAGGGGCACTGAAGCTTTCTTT
-,14,TRBJ2-1,-,TRBV28,CASSLTPSYNEQFF,TGTGCCAGCAGTTTAACTCCCTCATACAATGAGCAGTTCTTC
-,15,TRBJ2-2,TRBD1,TRBV6-5,CASSQTGVGTGELFF,TGTGCCAGCAGTCAAACAGGGGTGGGCACCGGGGAGCTGTTTTTT
-,15,TRBJ2-7,TRBD2,TRBV27,CASGSLAGRSYEQYF,TGTGCCAGCGGGAGCCTAGCGGGAAGGTCCTACGAGCAGTACTTC
once,15,TRBJ2-1,TRBD2,TRBV11-2,CASSSLRAGGSEQFF,TGTGCCAGCAGCTCCCTAAGAGCGGGAGGTTCTGAGCAGTTCTTC
-,12,TRBJ2-7,TRBD2,TRBV28,CASGGGTYEQYF,TGTGCCAGCGGGGGGGGTACCTACGAGCAGTACTTC
-,18,TRBJ2-3,-,TRBV7-2,CASSLVPVGLRGTDTQYF,TGTGCCAGCAGCTTAGTCCCGGTGGGGCTTAGGGGCACAGATACGCAGTATTTT
-,16,TRBJ2-1,TRBD2,TRBV5-4,CASSFGLREGAYEQFF,TGTGCCAGCAGCTTCGGCTTACGGGAGGGAGCCTATGAGCAGTTCTTC
once,15,TRBJ1-3,-,TRBV7-9,CASSSTAEVGNTIYF,TGTGCCAGCAGCTCGACGGCTGAGGTCGGAAACACCATATATTTT
-,15,TRBJ1-6,-,TRBV4-2,CASSQVPGSNSPLHF,TGTGCCAGCAGCCAAGTTCCAGGGTCTAATTCACCCCTCCACTTT
-,18,TRBJ1-1,TRBD1,TRBV5-1,CASSLGTGTGRGLTEAFF,TGCGCCAGCAGCTTGGGGACCGGGACAGGGAGAGGTTTGACTGAAGCTTTCTTT
-,13,TRBJ1-2,-,TRBV6-1,CASSPQVSPGYTF,TGTGCCAGCAGCCCCCAAGTAAGCCCCGGCTACACCTTC
-,18,TRBJ2-2,TRBD2,TRBV4-3,CASSQGTSGGTNTGELFF,TGCGCCAGCAGCCAAGGGACTAGCGGAGGAACGAACACCGGGGAGCTGTTTTTT
-,12,TRBJ2-1,-,TRBV18,CASSRTGNEQFF,TGTGCCAGCTCCCGAACAGGGAATGAGCAGTTCTTC
-,17,TRBJ2-4,TRBD1,TRBV2,CASGSGDRFAAKNIQYF,TGTGCCAGCGGTTCGGGGGACAGGTTCGCAGCCAAAAACATTCAGTACTTC
-,11,TRBJ2-2,-,TRBV6-5,CASSRTGELFF,TGTGCCAGCAGCCGTACCGGGGAGCTGTTTTTT
-,12,TRBJ2-7,TRBD1,TRBV6-6,CASSDTGGEQYF,TGTGCCAGCAGTGACACAGGGGGCGAGCAGTACTTC
-,14,TRBJ2-2,TRBD1,TRBV11-3,CASSRQGLTGELFF,TGTGCCAGCAGCCGACAGGGCTTGACCGGGGAGCTGTTTTTT
-,15,TRBJ2-7,TRBD1,TRBV4-2,CASSQDTGTAYEQYF,TGTGCCAGCAGCCAAGACACCGGGACAGCCTACGAGCAGTACTTC
-,16,TRBJ1-4,-,TRBV30,CAWSPEGVTLNEKLFF,TGTGCCTGGAGTCCAGAAGGGGTCACCCTTAATGAAAAACTGTTTTTT
-,16,TRBJ1-1,-,TRBV18,CASSRVGGRPNTEAFF,TGTGCCAGCTCACGAGTAGGGGGACGGCCGAACACTGAAGCTTTCTTT
-,12,TRBJ1-2,-,TRBV30,CALEPVTSGYTF,TGTGCCCTAGAACCAGTGACCAGCGGCTACACCTTC
-,12,TRBJ2-1,-,TRBV11-2,CASSFWRNEQFF,TGTGCCAGCAGCTTCTGGAGAAATGAGCAGTTCTTC
-,14,TRBJ2-3,-,TRBV27,CASSFQAGTDTQYF,TGTGCCAGCAGTTTTCAGGCGGGGACAGATACGCAGTATTTT
-,16,TRBJ1-5,TRBD1,TRBV28,CASSLPTGQAKQPQHF,TGTGCCAGCAGTTTACCTACTGGACAGGCGAAACAGCCCCAGCATTTT
-,13,TRBJ2-3,-,TRBV30,CAWRLISTDTQYF,TGTGCCTGGAGACTCATTAGCACAGATACGCAGTATTTT
-,13,TRBJ2-2,TRBD1,TRBV5-1,CASSGQGAGELFF,TGCGCCAGCAGCGGGCAGGGGGCCGGGGAGCTGTTTTTT
-,16,TRBJ2-6,-,TRBV5-1,CASSLGLALGANVLTF,TGCGCCAGCAGCTTGGGTCTAGCTCTGGGGGCCAACGTCCTGACTTTC
-,12,TRBJ2-3,-,TRBV27,CASSPGSDTQYF,TGTGCCAGCAGTCCCGGGTCAGATACGCAGTATTTT
-,16,TRBJ1-1,TRBD1,TRBV28,CASSPPGQIMNTEAFF,TGTGCCAGCAGTCCCCCGGGACAGATCATGAACACTGAAGCTTTCTTT
-,17,TRBJ2-7,TRBD2,TRBV9,CASSDGPGLAGVHEQYF,TGTGCCAGCAGCGACGGGCCGGGACTAGCGGGAGTCCACGAGCAGTACTTC
-,13,TRBJ1-5,-,TRBV28,CASSDRGGQPQHF,TGTGCCAGCAGTGACAGAGGCGGTCAGCCCCAGCATTTT
-,15,TRBJ2-1,TRBD2,TRBV19,CASTGGSGRASEQFF,TGTGCCAGTACTGGGGGTAGCGGGAGGGCAAGTGAGCAGTTCTTC
-,15,TRBJ2-5,TRBD1,TRBV6-5,CASSYSGTDEETQYF,TGTGCCAGCAGTTACTCCGGGACAGATGAAGAGACCCAGTACTTC
-,15,TRBJ2-3,TRBD2,TRBV13,CASSLEASGRARQYF,TGTGCCAGCAGCTTAGAAGCTAGCGGGAGGGCCCGGCAGTATTTT
-,14,TRBJ2-7,-,TRBV7-9,CASSDRRSSYEQYF,TGTGCCAGCAGTGATAGGCGGAGTTCCTACGAGCAGTACTTC
-,16,TRBJ2-5,TRBD1,TRBV5-4,CASSRPGQGIQETQYF,TGTGCCAGCAGTAGACCGGGACAGGGTATTCAAGAGACCCAGTACTTC
-,13,TRBJ1-2,TRBD1,TRBV6-5,CASRPGQVHGYTF,TGTGCCAGCAGGCCAGGACAGGTGCATGGCTACACCTTC